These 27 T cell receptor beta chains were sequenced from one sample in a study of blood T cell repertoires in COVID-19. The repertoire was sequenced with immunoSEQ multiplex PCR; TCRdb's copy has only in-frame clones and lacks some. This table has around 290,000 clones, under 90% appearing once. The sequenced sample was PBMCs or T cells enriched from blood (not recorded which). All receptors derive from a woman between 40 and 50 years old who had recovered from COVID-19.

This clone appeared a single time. In DNA, the CDR3 is TGTGCCAGCAGCTTATCGGGAGTCACTGAAGCTTTCTTT. Its protein product is CASSLSGVTEAFF. The V call is TRBV11-2, the J call TRBJ1-1; D remains ambiguous. There are 13 residues in the CDR3. Per the germline V gene, CDR1 is SGHAT and CDR2 is FQNNGV. V lost 2 bases, J lost 4 bases, and 8 bases lay in between.

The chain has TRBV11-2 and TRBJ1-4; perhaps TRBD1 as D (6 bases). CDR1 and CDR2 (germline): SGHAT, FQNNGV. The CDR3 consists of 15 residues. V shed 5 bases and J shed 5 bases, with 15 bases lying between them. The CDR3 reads CASSREGQGNEKLFF. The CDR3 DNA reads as TGTGCCAGCAGCCGGGAGGGGCAGGGGAATGAAAAACTGTTTTTT.

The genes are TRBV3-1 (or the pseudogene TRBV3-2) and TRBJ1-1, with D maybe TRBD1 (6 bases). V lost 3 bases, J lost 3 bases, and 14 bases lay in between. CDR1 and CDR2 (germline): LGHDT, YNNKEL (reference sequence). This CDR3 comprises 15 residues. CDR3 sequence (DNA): TGTGCCAGCAGCCAGACACGACAGGCGCACACTGAAGCTTTCTTT. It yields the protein CASSQTRQAHTEAFF.

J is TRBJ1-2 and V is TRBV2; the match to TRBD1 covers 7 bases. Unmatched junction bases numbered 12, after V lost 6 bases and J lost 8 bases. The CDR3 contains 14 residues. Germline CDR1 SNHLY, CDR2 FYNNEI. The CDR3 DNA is TGTGCCAGCAGCCAAAGGGACAGCTTGTCCGGCTACACCTTC. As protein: CASSQRDSLSGYTF.

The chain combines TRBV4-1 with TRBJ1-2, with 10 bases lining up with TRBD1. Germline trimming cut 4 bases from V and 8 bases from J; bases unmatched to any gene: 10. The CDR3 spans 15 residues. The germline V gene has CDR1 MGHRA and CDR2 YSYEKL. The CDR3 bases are TGCGCCAGCAGCCGCGGGACGACAGGGGGCGACGGCTACACCTTC. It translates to CASSRGTTGGDGYTF.

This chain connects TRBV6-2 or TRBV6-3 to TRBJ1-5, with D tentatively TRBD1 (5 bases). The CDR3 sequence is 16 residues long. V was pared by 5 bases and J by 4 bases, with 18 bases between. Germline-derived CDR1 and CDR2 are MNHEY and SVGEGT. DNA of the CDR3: TGTGCCAGCAGTCTCAGGGTGATTAAGTGGAATCAGCCCCAGCATTTT. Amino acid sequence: CASSLRVIKWNQPQHF.

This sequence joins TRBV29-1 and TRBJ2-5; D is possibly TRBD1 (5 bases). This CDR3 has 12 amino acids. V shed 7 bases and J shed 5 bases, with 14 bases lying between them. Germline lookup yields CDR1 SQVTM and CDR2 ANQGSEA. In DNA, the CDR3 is TGCAGCGCCGCGACAGAAGGGGAGACCCAGTACTTC. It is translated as CSAATEGETQYF.

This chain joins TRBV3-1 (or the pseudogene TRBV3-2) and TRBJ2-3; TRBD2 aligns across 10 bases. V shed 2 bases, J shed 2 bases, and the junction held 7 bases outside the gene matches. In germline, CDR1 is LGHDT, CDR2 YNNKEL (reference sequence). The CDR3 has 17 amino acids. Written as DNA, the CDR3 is TGTGCCAGCAGCCAATTTCCCGGGACTAGCGCCACAGATACGCAGTATTTT. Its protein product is CASSQFPGTSATDTQYF.

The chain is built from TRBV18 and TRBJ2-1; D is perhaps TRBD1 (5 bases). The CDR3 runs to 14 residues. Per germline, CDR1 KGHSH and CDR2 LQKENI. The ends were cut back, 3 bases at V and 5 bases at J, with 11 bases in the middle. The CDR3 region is CASSPTAGHNEQFF. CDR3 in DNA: TGTGCCAGCTCACCCACAGCAGGGCACAATGAGCAGTTCTTC.

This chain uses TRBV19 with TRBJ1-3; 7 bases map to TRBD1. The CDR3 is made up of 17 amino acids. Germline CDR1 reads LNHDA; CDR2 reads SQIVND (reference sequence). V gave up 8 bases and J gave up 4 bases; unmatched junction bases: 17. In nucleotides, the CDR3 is TGTGCCAGTTTACGCGGTAGAGGGGGCAGTGGGGGAAACACCATATATTTT. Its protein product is CASLRGRGGSGGNTIYF.

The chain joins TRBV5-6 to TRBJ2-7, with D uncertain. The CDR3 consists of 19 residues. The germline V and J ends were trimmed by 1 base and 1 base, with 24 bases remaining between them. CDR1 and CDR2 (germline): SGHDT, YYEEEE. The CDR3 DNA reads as TGTGCCAGCAGCTTGTTTTCGATAGCCAATACTCGGCGGTCCTACGAGCAGTACTTC. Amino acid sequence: CASSLFSIANTRRSYEQYF.

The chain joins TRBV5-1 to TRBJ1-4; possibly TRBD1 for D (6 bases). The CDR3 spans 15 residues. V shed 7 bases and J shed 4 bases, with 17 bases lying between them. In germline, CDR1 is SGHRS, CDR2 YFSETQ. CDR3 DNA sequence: TGCGCCAGCGCACTTACGGGCAGGGGTAATGAAAAACTGTTTTTT. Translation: CASALTGRGNEKLFF. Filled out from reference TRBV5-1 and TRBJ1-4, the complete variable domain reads KAGVTQTPRYLIKTRGQQVTLSCSPISGHRSVSWYQQTPGQGLQFLFEYFSETQRNKGNFPGRFSGRQFSNSRSEMNVSTLELGDSALYLCASALTGRGNEKLFFGSGTQLSVL.

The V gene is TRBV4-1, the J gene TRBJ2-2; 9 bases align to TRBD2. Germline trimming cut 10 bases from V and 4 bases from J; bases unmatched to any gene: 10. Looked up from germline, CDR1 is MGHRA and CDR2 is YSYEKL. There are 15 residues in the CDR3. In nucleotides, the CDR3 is TGCGCCATCAAGATGACTAGCGGATCCACCGGGGAGCTGTTTTTT. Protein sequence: CAIKMTSGSTGELFF.

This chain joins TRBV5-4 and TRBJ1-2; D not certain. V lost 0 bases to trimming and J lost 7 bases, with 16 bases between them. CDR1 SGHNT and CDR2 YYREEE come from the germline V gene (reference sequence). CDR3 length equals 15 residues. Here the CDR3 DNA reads TGTGCCAGCAGCTTGGCCGGCGGCAACATGGGTGGCTACACCTTC. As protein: CASSLAGGNMGGYTF.

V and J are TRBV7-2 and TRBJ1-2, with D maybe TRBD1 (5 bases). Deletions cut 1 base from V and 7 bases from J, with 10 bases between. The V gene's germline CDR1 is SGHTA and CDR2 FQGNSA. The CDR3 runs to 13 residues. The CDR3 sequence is CASSLGAGFGYTF. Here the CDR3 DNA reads TGTGCCAGCAGCTTAGGGGCAGGGTTTGGCTACACCTTC.

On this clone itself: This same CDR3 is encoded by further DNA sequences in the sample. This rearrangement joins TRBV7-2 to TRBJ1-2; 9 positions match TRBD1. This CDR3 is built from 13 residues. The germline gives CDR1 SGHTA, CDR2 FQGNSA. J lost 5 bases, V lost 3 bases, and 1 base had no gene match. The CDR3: CASSLDRGYGYTF. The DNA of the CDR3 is TGTGCCAGCAGCTTGGACAGGGGATATGGCTACACCTTC.

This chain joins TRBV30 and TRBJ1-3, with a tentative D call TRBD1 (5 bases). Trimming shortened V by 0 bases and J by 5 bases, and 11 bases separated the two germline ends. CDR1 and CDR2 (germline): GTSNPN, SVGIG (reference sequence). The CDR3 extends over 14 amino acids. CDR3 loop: CAWSVFPGRNTIYF. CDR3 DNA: TGTGCCTGGAGTGTTTTCCCAGGGCGAAACACCATATATTTT.

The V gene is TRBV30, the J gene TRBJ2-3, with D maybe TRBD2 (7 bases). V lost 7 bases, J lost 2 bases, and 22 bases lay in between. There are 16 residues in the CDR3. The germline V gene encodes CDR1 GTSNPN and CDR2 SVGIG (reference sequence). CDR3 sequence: CASGLGAGANTDTQYF. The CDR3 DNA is TGTGCCTCCGGCCTCGGTGCGGGGGCCAACACAGATACGCAGTATTTT.

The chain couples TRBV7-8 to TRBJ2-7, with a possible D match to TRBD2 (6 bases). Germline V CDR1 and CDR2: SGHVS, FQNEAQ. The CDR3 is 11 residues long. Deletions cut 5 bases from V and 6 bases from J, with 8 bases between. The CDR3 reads CASSNSGEQYF. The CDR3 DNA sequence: TGTGCCAGCAGCAATAGCGGCGAGCAGTACTTC.

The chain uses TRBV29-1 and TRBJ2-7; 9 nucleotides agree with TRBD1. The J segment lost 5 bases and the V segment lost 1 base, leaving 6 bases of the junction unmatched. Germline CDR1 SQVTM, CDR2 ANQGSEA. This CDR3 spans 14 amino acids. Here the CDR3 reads CSVEGDGTGNEQYF. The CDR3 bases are TGCAGCGTTGAAGGGGATGGGACAGGGAACGAGCAGTACTTC.

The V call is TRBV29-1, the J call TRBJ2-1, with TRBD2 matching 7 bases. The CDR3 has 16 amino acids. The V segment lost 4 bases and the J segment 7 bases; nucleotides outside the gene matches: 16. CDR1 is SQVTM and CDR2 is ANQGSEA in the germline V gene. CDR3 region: CSVVPGLPIERNEQFF. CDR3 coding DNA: TGCAGCGTTGTGCCGGGACTACCAATAGAAAGGAATGAGCAGTTCTTC.

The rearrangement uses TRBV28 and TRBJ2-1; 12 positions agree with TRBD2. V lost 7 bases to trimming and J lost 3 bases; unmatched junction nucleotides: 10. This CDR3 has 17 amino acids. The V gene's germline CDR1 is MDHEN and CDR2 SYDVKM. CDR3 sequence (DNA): TGTGCCAGCAAAACTAGGACTAGCGGGGCCTTCTACAATGAGCAGTTCTTC. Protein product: CASKTRTSGAFYNEQFF.

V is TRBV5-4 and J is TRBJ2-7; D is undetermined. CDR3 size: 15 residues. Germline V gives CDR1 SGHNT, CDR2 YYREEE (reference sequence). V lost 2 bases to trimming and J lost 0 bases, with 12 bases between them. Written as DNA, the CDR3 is TGTGCCAGCAGCTTTCTTCCCGATAGCTCCTACGAGCAGTACTTC. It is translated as CASSFLPDSSYEQYF.

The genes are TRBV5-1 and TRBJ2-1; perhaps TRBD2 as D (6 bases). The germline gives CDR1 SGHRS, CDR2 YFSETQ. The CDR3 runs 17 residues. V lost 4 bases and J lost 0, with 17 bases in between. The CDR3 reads CASSPIAATSSYNEQFF. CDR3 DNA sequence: TGCGCCAGCAGCCCGATAGCGGCAACGAGCTCCTACAATGAGCAGTTCTTC.

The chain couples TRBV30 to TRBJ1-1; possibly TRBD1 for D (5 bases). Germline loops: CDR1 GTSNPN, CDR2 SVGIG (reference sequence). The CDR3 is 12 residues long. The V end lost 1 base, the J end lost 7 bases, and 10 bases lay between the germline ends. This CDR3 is CAWSGGEGEAFF. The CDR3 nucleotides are TGTGCCTGGAGTGGGGGGGAGGGTGAAGCTTTCTTT.

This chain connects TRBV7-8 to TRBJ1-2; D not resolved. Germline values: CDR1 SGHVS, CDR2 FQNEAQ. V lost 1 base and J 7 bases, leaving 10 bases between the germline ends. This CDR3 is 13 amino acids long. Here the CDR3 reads CASSLGNGGGYTF. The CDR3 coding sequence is TGTGCCAGCAGCTTAGGTAATGGAGGTGGCTACACCTTC.

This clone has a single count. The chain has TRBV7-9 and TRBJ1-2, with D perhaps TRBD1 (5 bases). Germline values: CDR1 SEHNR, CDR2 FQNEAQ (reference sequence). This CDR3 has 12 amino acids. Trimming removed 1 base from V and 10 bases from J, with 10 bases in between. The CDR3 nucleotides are TGTGCCAGCAGCTTAGACAGGCAGATCTACACCTTC. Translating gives CASSLDRQIYTF.